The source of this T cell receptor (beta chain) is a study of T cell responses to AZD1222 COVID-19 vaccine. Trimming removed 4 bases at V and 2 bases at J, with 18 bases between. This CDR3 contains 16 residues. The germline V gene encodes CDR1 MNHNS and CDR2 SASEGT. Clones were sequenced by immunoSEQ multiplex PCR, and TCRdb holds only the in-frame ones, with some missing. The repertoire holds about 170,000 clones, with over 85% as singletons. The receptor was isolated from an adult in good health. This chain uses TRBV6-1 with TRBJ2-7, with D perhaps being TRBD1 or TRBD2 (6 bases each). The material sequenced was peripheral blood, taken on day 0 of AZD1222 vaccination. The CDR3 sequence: CASSGGTGGPTYEQYF. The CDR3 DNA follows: TGTGCCAGCAGTGGAGGAACCGGGGGCCCGACCTACGAGCAGTACTTC.